This TCR beta chain was retrieved from a study of cytomegalovirus exposure and HLA in healthy donors. Study context: Clustering assigned about 80% of the roughly 400 genotyped donors to the Caucasian-associated ancestry cluster. Study outcomes and limitations: Upon later analysis, HLA-associated TCR beta chains proved more clonally expanded than other, equally common chains. A missense variant in DCLRE1C was later tied to TCR beta V- and J-gene trimming.

Researchers ran the PCR with 60 Vbeta and 13 Jbeta primers. The table came from immunoSEQ multiplex PCR; TCRdb's copy has only in-frame clones and leaves some out. The table has fewer than 140,000 clones, 65% to 85% seen once. The CDR3 is made up of 15 amino acids. With 3 bases clipped from V and 2 bases from J, the junction kept 6 bases outside the gene matches. CDR1 and CDR2 from the germline V gene are SGHNT and YYREEE (reference sequence). Concerning this clone: The antigen is not known.

The source is a male donor in good health and CMV-seropositive. V is TRBV5-4 and J is TRBJ2-5; 8 bases match TRBD2. Sequencing was carried out using PBMCs. The CDR3 loop is CASSSSGSTQETQYF. The CDR3 region has the DNA TGTGCCAGCAGCTCCAGCGGGAGCACGCAAGAGACCCAGTACTTC.